The 5 T cell receptor beta chains presented below share a single source sample, sequenced in a study of T cell changes during pregnancy in multiple sclerosis. Here immunoSEQ multiplex PCR was the method, and the copy in TCRdb shows in-frame clones only, minus some. The top ten clones hold 5.7% of a sample with approximately 28,000 clones, more than 80% of them seen once. The sequences come from CD8+ T cells from peripheral blood mononuclear cells, collected before pregnancy. Receptors were obtained from a female donor with multiple sclerosis, enrolled in a pregnancy study.

J is TRBJ2-7 and V is TRBV5-1, with TRBD2 as a possible D gene (6 bases). V lost 0 bases to trimming and J lost 0 bases, with 13 bases between them. The CDR3 is 16 residues long. The germline gives CDR1 SGHRS, CDR2 YFSETQ. In DNA, the CDR3 is TGCGCCAGCAGCTTGGATCGAGCGGGCAACTCCTACGAGCAGTACTTC. Residues: CASSLDRAGNSYEQYF.

This clone has a single count. V usage is TRBV27 and J usage is TRBJ1-4; 9 positions match TRBD1. Germline V gives CDR1 MNHEY, CDR2 SMNVEV (reference sequence). The V and J ends lost 5 bases and 8 bases, in that order; junction bases with no gene match: 12. The CDR3 spans 16 residues. In DNA form, the CDR3 reads TGTGCCAGCAGTCAGGGACAGGGTTCGGTCTGGGAAAAACTGTTTTTT. It codes for CASSQGQGSVWEKLFF. The whole variable domain, filled in from reference TRBV27 and TRBJ1-4, reads EAQVTQNPRYLITVTGKKLTVTCSQNMNHEYMSWYRQDPGLGLRQIYYSMNVEVTDKGDVPEGYKVSRKEKRNFPLILESPSPNQTSLYFCASSQGQGSVWEKLFFGSGTQLSVL.

The chain combines TRBV9 with TRBJ2-5; D possibly corresponds to TRBD2 (7 bases). V was clipped by 0 bases and J by 2 bases, with 17 bases between them. Per germline, CDR1 SGDLS and CDR2 YYNGEE. The length of the CDR3 is 17 residues. As DNA, the CDR3 is TGTGCCAGCAGCGTAGGGGGGGCGGGGGAGTGGCAAGAGACCCAGTACTTC. This encodes CASSVGGAGEWQETQYF.

V and J are TRBV7-9 and TRBJ1-1, with D maybe TRBD1 (5 bases). This CDR3 comprises 14 residues. V lost 4 bases, J lost 1 base, and 10 bases lay in between. Germline assignment: CDR1 SEHNR and CDR2 FQNEAQ (reference sequence). The DNA of the CDR3 is TGTGCCAGCAGCTCCGCAGGACAGAACACTGAAGCTTTCTTT. It is translated as CASSSAGQNTEAFF.

The chain is built from TRBV9 and TRBJ2-5; TRBD2 might be the D (6 bases). V lost 4 bases and J 2 bases, leaving 12 bases between the germline ends. Germline CDR1 reads SGDLS; CDR2 reads YYNGEE. The CDR3 consists of 14 residues. The CDR3 protein is CASSSRGGQETQYF. DNA of the CDR3: TGTGCCAGCAGCTCTCGTGGGGGGCAAGAGACCCAGTACTTC.